The clone carrying this TCR beta chain has ten or more counts. Its target is not known. The TCR beta libraries were generated through quantitative 5'-RACE incorporating molecular barcodes. TCRdb recomputed calls from the 5' RACE reads with MiXCR, one row per CDR3 protein. In the table there are 200,000 to 300,000 distinct CDR3 sequences, roughly 8.6% of which are singletons. The data derive from a study of CD8 T cells in ankylosing spondylitis. Whole-study findings and limits: The study looked at matched synovial fluid samples from ankylosing spondylitis patients. Disease-linked clones were reported to be significantly enriched there.

Germline assignment: CDR1 ENHRY and CDR2 SYGVKD. The CDR3 is made up of 18 amino acids. With V trimmed by 0 bases and J by 4 bases, 11 bases remained unmatched. This receptor was identified in a male donor with ankylosing spondylitis or in good health (not recorded which). The specimen sequenced was blood, either unsorted or a sorted T cell fraction (not recorded which). The chain couples TRBV10-3 to TRBJ2-3, with 9 bases matching TRBD2. CDR3 sequence reads: CAISESRLAGHYADTQYF. CDR3 DNA: TGTGCCATCAGTGAGTCGAGGCTAGCGGGACATTATGCAGATACGCAGTATTTT.